These T cell receptor beta chains were read from a single sample in a study of identical twins' blood T cells. TCRdb reprocessed the 5' RACE reads via MiXCR and lists one record per CDR3 protein. The table shows 400,000 or so distinct CDR3 sequences, with about 28% occurring only once. The sequenced sample was PBMCs. All receptors derive from a woman aged 18 to 55 in good health. CDR3s include the opening cysteine and the closing phenylalanine or tryptophan. Each record gives: V gene, D gene, clone size, CDR3 length, J gene, CDR3 protein, CDR3 DNA. D genes are given only for firm matches. A clone size is listed for some rows: how often the clone was seen (once, few, many), or a class if it is expanded.

>TRBV27|NA|few|13|TRBJ1-1
CASSLLANTEAFF
TGTGCCAGCAGTTTACTAGCGAACACTGAAGCTTTCTTT
>TRBV20-1|TRBD2|few|15|TRBJ2-3
CSATPRAGVRDTQYF
TGCAGTGCAACTCCCCGGGCGGGAGTGAGAGATACGCAGTATTTT
>TRBV15|NA|NA|16|TRBJ1-1
CATSTIIARRSTEAFF
TGTGCCACCAGCACAATAATCGCCAGACGTAGCACTGAAGCTTTCTTT
>TRBV10-1|NA|few|13|TRBJ1-1
CASSENRVGEAFF
TGCGCCAGCAGTGAGAACAGGGTCGGAGAAGCTTTCTTT
>TRBV11-2|NA|NA|12|TRBJ1-1
CASRPPNTEAFF
TGTGCCAGCAGACCACCGAACACTGAAGCTTTCTTT
>TRBV12-5|NA|few|12|TRBJ2-7
CASGFQSYEQYF
TGTGCTAGTGGTTTCCAAAGCTACGAGCAGTACTTC
>TRBV11-2|NA|few|16|TRBJ2-3
CASSAHSVPGYGTQYF
TGTGCCAGCAGCGCACATAGCGTACCAGGATATGGTACGCAGTATTTT
>TRBV11-2|NA|many|13|TRBJ1-3
CASQGPSGNTIYF
TGTGCCAGCCAGGGACCCTCTGGAAACACCATATATTTT
>TRBV6-5|NA|few|13|TRBJ1-1
CASSYLGHTEAFF
TGTGCCAGCAGTTACTTAGGACACACTGAAGCTTTCTTT
>TRBV10-3|NA|few|16|TRBJ2-1
CAIQDSPLFKLREQFF
TGTGCCATCCAGGACTCTCCCTTATTCAAGCTAAGGGAGCAGTTCTTC
>TRBV29-1|TRBD1|many|15|TRBJ2-5
CSVEMVGDSQETQYF
TGCAGCGTTGAAATGGTGGGGGACAGCCAAGAGACCCAGTACTTC
>TRBV7-8|TRBD2|NA|19|TRBJ2-2
CASSLGRLAGLGNTGELFF
TGTGCCAGCAGCTTAGGGAGACTAGCGGGTCTTGGGAACACCGGGGAGCTGTTTTTT